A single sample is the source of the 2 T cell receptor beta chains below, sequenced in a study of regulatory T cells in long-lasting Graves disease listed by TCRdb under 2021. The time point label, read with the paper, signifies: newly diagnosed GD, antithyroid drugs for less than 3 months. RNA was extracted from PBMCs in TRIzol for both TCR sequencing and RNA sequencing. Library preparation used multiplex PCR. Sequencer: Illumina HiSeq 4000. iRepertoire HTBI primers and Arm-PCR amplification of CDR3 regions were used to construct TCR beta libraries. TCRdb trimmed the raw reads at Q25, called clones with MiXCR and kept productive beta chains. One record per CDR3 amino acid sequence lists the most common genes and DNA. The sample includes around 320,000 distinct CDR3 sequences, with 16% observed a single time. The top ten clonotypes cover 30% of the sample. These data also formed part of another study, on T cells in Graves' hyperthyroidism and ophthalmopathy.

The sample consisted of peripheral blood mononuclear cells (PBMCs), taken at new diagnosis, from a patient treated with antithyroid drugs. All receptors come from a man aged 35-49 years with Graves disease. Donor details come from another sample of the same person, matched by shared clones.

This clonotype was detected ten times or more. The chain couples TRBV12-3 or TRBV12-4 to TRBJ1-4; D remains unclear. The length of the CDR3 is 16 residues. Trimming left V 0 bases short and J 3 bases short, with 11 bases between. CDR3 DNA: TGTGCCAGCAGTTTAGCGACCTCAGGAGCTAATGAAAAACTGTTTTTT. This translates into CASSLATSGANEKLFF.

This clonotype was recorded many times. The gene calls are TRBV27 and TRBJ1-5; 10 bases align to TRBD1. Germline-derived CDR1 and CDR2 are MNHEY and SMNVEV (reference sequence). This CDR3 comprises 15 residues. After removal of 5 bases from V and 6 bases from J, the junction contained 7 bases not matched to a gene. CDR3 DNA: TGTGCCAGCAGTCCCGACAGGGGGCGCGGTCAGCCCCAGCATTTT. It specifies CASSPDRGRGQPQHF.